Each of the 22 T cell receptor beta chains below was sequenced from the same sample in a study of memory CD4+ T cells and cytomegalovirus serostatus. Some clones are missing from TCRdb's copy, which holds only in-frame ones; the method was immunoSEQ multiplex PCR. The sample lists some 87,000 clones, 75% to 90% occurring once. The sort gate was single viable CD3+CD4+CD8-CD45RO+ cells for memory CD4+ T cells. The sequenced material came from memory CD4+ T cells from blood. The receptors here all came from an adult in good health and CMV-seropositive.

Here the CDR3 reads CASSLQMLETQYF. For the CDR3, the DNA is TGTGCCAGCAGTTTACAGATGTTGGAGACCCAGTACTTC. The chain couples TRBV28 to TRBJ2-5, with D hard to call. V shed 2 bases and J shed 5 bases, with 9 bases lying between them. The CDR3 has 13 amino acids. Germline V gene data show CDR1 as MDHEN and CDR2 as SYDVKM. The whole variable domain, filled in from reference TRBV28 and TRBJ2-5, reads DVKVTQSSRYLVKRTGEKVFLECVQDMDHENMFWYRQDPGLGLRLIYFSYDVKMKEKGDIPEGYSVSREKKERFSLILESASTNQTSMYLCASSLQMLETQYFGPGTRLLVL.

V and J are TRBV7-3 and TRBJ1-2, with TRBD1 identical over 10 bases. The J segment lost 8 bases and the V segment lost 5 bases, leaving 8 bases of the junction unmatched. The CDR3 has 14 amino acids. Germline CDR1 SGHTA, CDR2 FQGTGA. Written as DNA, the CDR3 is TGTGCCAGCAGCCCTAGACAGGGGGCGGGCGGCTACACCTTC. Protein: CASSPRQGAGGYTF. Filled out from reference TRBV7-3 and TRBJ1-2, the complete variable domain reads GAGVSQTPSNKVTEKGKYVELRCDPISGHTALYWYRQSLGQGPEFLIYFQGTGAADDSGLPNDRFFAVRPEGSVSTLKIQRTERGDSAVYLCASSPRQGAGGYTFGSGTRLTVV.

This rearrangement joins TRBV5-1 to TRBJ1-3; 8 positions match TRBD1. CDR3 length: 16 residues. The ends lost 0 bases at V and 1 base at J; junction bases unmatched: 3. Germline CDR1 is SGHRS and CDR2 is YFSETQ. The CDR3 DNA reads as TGCGCCAGCAGCTTGGCAGGGGGCGAATCTGGAAACACCATATATTTT. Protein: CASSLAGGESGNTIYF.

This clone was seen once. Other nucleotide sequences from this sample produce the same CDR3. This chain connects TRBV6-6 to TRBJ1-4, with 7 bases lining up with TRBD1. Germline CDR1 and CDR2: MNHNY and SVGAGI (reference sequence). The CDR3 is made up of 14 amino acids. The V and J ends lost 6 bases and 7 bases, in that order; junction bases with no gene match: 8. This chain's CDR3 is CASSPRGGGEKLFF. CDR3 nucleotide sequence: TGTGCCAGCAGCCCCAGGGGGGGAGGTGAAAAACTGTTTTTT.

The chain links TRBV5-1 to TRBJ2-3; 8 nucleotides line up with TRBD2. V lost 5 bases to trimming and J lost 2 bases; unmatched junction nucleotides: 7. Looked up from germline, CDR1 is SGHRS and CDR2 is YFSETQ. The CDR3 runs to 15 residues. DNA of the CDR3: TGCGCCAGCAGTCCGGGGGGGCGGACCACAGATACGCAGTATTTT. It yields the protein CASSPGGRTTDTQYF.

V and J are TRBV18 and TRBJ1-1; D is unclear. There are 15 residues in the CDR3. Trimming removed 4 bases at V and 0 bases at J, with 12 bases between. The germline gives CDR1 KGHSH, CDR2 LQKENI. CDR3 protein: CASSQWAELNTEAFF. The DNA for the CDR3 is TGTGCCAGCTCACAGTGGGCAGAATTGAACACTGAAGCTTTCTTT.

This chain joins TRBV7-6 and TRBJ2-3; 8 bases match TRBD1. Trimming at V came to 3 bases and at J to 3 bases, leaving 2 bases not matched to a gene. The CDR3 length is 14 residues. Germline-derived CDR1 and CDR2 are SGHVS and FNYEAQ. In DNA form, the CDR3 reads TGTGCCAGCAGCTTGGACAGGGCTACAGATACGCAGTATTTT. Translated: CASSLDRATDTQYF.

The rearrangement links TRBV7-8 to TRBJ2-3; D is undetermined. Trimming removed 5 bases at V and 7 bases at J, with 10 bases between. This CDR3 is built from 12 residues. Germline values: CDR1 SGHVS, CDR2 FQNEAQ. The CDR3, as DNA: TGTGCCAGCAGCCTACGGTTGAATACGCAGTATTTT. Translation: CASSLRLNTQYF.

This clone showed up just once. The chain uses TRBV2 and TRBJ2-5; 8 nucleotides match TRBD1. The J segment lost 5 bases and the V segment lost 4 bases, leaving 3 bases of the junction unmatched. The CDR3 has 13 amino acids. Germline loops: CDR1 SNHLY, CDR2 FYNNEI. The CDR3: CASSADRVETQYF. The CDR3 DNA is TGTGCCAGCAGTGCGGACAGGGTGGAGACCCAGTACTTC.

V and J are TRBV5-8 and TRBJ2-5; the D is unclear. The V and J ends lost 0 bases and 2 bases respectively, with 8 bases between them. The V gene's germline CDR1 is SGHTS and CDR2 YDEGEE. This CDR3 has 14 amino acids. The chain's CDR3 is CASSLVWQQETQYF. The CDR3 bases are TGTGCCAGCAGCTTGGTTTGGCAGCAAGAGACCCAGTACTTC.

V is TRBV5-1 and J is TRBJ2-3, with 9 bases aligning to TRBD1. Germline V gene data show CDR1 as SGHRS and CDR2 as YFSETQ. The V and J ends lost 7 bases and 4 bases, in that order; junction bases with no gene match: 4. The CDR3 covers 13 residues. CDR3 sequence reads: CASRTGVSDTQYF. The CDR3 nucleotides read TGCGCCAGCCGGACAGGGGTATCAGATACGCAGTATTTT. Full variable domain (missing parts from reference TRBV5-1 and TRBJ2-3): KAGVTQTPRYLIKTRGQQVTLSCSPISGHRSVSWYQQTPGQGLQFLFEYFSETQRNKGNFPGRFSGRQFSNSRSEMNVSTLELGDSALYLCASRTGVSDTQYFGPGTRLTVL.

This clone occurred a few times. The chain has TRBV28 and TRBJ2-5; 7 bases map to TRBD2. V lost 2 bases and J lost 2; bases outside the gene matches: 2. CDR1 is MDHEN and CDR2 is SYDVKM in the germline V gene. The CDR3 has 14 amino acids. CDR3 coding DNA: TGTGCCAGCAGTTTAAGCGGGAAACAAGAGACCCAGTACTTC. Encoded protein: CASSLSGKQETQYF.

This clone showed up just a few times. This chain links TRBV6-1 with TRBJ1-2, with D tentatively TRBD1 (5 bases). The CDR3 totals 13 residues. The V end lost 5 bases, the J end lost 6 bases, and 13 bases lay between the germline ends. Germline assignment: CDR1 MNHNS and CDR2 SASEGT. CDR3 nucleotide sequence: TGTGCCAGCAGTTTCACAGGTGGAGATGGCTACACCTTC. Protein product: CASSFTGGDGYTF.

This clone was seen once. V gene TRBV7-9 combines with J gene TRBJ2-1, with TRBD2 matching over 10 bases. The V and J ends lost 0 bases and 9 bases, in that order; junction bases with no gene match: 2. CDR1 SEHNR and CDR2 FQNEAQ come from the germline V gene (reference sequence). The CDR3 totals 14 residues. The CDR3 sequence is CASSLAGTSVEQFF. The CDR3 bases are TGTGCCAGCAGCTTAGCGGGGACTAGCGTTGAGCAGTTCTTC.

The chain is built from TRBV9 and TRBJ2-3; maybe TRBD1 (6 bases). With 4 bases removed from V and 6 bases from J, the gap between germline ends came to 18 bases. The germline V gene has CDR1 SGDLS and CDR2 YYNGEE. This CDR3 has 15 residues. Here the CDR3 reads CASSLGAGTGDTQYF. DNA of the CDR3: TGTGCCAGCAGCTTGGGGGCAGGGACGGGGGATACGCAGTATTTT.

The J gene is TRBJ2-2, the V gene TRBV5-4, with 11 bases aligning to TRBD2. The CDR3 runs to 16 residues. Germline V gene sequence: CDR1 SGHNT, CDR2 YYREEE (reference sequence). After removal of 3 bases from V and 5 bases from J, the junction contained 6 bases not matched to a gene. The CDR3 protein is CASSSKTSGSTGELFF. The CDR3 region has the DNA TGTGCCAGCAGCTCTAAAACTAGCGGGAGTACCGGGGAGCTGTTTTTT.

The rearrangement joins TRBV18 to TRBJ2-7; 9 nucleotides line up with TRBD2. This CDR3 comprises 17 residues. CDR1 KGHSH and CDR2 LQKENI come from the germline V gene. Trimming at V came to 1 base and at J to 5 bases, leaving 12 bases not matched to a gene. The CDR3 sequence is CASSPRRFSGSWDEQYF. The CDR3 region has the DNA TGTGCCAGCTCACCACGACGATTTAGCGGGAGTTGGGACGAGCAGTACTTC.

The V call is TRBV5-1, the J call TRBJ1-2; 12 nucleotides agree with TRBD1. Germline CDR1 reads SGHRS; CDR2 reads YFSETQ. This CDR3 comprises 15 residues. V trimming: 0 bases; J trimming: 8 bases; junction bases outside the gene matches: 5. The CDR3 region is CASSLVLGTGGGYTF. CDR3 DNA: TGCGCCAGCAGCTTGGTGTTGGGGACAGGGGGCGGCTACACCTTC. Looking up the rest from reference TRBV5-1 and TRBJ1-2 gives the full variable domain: KAGVTQTPRYLIKTRGQQVTLSCSPISGHRSVSWYQQTPGQGLQFLFEYFSETQRNKGNFPGRFSGRQFSNSRSEMNVSTLELGDSALYLCASSLVLGTGGGYTFGSGTRLTVV.

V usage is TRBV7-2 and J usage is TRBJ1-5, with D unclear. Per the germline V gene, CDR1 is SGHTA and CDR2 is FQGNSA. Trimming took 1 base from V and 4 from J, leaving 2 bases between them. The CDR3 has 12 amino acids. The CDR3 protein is CASSLDNQPQHF. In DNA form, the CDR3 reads TGTGCCAGCAGCTTAGATAATCAGCCCCAGCATTTT.

DNA of the CDR3: TGTGCCAGCTATCGCGGGTTAGGCTACACCTTC. Amino acids: CASYRGLGYTF. V is TRBV28 and J is TRBJ1-2; no clear D gene. This CDR3 has 11 residues. CDR1 is MDHEN and CDR2 is SYDVKM in the germline V gene. V gave up 8 bases and J gave up 8 bases, with 12 bases separating them.

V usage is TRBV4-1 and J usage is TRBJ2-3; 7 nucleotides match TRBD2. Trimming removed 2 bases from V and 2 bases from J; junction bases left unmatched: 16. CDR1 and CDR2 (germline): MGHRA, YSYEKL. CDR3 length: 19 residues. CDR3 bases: TGCGCCAGCAGCCAATTCGGGGGGTTGGGAAGGGCCCCCACAGATACGCAGTATTTT. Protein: CASSQFGGLGRAPTDTQYF.

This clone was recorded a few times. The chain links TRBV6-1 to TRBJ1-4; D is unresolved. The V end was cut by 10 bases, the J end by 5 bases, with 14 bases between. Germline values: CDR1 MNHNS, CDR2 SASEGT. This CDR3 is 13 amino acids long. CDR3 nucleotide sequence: TGTGCCACCAAGGGAGCCTTAAATGAAAAACTGTTTTTT. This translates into CATKGALNEKLFF.